This T cell receptor beta chain is from a study of blood T cell repertoires in COVID-19. Study information: Samples taken during acute and convalescent COVID-19 were collected in the United States, Italy and Spain.

Methods used by the authors: Reference gene primer amplification in the assay estimated nucleated cell counts. Produced via immunoSEQ multiplex PCR; TCRdb's table is partial and in-frame only. The DNA was the basis for D and trimming; V, J and clone size are from that table. There are 150,000 to 200,000 clones in the sample; 80% to 95% occur only once, and about 5% lies in the top ten. The receptor was isolated from a woman aged 45-60 years with acute or convalescent COVID-19. Sequenced: peripheral blood.

CDR3 region: CASSIASGSLNEQFF. The CDR3 nucleotides read TGTGCCAGTAGTATTGCTAGCGGGAGTTTGAATGAGCAGTTCTTC. The chain couples TRBV19 to TRBJ2-1; the match to TRBD2 covers 10 bases. CDR3 size: 15 residues. The germline CDR1 and CDR2 sequences are LNHDA and SQIVND (reference sequence). J was trimmed by 7 bases and V by 3 bases; bases with no gene match: 6.